This T cell receptor (beta chain) originates from a study of lymphopenia after photon versus proton radiotherapy (dated by TCRdb to 2018 to 2020). For context, the study as a whole: In patients with gastrointestinal tumors who developed high-grade lymphopenia, the study compared the immunological effects of photon radiation therapy with those of proton radiation therapy. The cohort comprised 20 patients with gastrointestinal tumors who received either photon or proton therapy and then developed lymphopenia. The goal of the study was to describe how the two radiation modalities differ in their effects on the immune system.

The method was the immunoSEQ multiplex PCR assay. T cell repertoires were profiled by deep sequencing of rearranged TCR beta loci, alongside multiparametric flow cytometry. What TCRdb holds here is the immuneACCESS table cut down to in-frame rearrangements. Part of the clones is not present; checked against another copy, under half of the missing clones reflect an unresolved V gene, and the others are unexplained. This sample holds about 160,000 clones; about 88% were observed only once. The ten top clones hold about 4.7% of the sample. With regard to this clone: What this receptor recognizes is not known. No much larger clonotype is one base removed from it; base qualities were not supplied.

The CDR3 holds 13 amino acids from the cysteine to the phenylalanine. Only the CDR3 DNA stays, 39 bases, in frame from base 1. CDR1 and CDR2 are drawn from the germline V gene: MNHEY, SVGAGI. V is cut by 2 bases and J by 1 base, and the space between the germline ends is 5 bases. The investigation overall reported the following: After the lymphocyte count nadir, photon-treated repertoires showed oligoclonal expansion, especially of CD8+ Temra cells, which drove the drop in diversity. Across the cohort, among patients who died, a greater drop in TCR diversity after the nadir was inversely correlated with overall survival time. Proton-treated patients stayed relatively stable during treatment, while photon-treated patients lost naive T cells and TCR diversity and gained effector/memory populations. The survival association was examined only in patients who died, and the authors described better survival with proton therapy as a possibility, not as a demonstrated result.

The TCR sequence derives from a man aged 45 to 65 with gastric cancer. The chain links TRBV6-5 with TRBJ1-2, with no reliable assignment of the D segment. The sequencing here drew on peripheral blood, taken from a patient treated with photon-based radiotherapy. At the DNA level, the sequence is TGTGCCAGCAGTTACGAGATTAACTATGGCTACACCTTC. It specifies CASSYEINYGYTF.